Below are 11 T cell receptor beta chains sequenced from a single sample in a study of CD8+CD57+ T cells in acquired aplastic anemia. Genomic DNA templated the TCR beta VDJ and CDR3 profiling. MiXCR, run by TCRdb on the reads, gives a single entry per CDR3 protein. This repertoire shows around 170,000 distinct CDR3 sequences, just under 50% found once; its top ten account for 8% to 10%. Only patients with CD8+CD57+ cell expansion on flow cytometry were chosen for sequencing. The sequenced sample consisted of sorted CD4+, CD8+, or CD8+CD57+ T cells (not recorded which) from PBMCs. These receptors were obtained from a human donor with aplastic anemia.

This clonotype was observed at least ten times. The chain joins TRBV12-3 or TRBV12-4 to TRBJ1-5, with D uncertain. V was clipped by 4 bases and J by 2 bases, with 9 bases between them. The CDR3 length is 14 residues. The CDR3 is CASSSPGGNQPQHF. CDR3 sequence (DNA): TGTGCCAGCAGTTCCCCTGGGGGCAATCAGCCCCAGCATTTT.

This chain uses TRBV7-8 with TRBJ1-1, with TRBD1 matching over 7 bases. The CDR3 is made up of 15 amino acids. Trimming at V came to 3 bases and at J to 1 base, leaving 5 bases not matched to a gene. Germline assignment: CDR1 SGHVS and CDR2 FQNEAQ. The CDR3: CASSLTGQANTEAFF. As DNA, the CDR3 is TGTGCCAGCAGCTTGACAGGGCAAGCGAACACTGAAGCTTTCTTT.

The V call is TRBV29-1, the J call TRBJ2-7; D is possibly TRBD1 (6 bases). Trimming took off 1 base at V and 0 bases at J, with 13 bases between the two ends. The CDR3 covers 15 residues. The germline V gene has CDR1 SQVTM and CDR2 ANQGSEA. In nucleotides, the CDR3 is TGCAGCGTTGAAGGGGCAGGGGCTAGCTCCTACGAGCAGTACTTC. Protein product: CSVEGAGASSYEQYF.

Concerning this clonotype: The conserved phenylalanine or tryptophan is not found at the CDR3 terminus, so this likely reflects a read error. This chain uses TRBV13 with TRBJ1-1; no clear D. The CDR3 sequence is 15 residues long. Trimming cost V 5 bases and J 1 base, with 14 bases left between them. Germline CDR1 reads PRHDT; CDR2 reads FYEKMQ (reference sequence). Here the CDR3 DNA reads TGTGCCAGCAGCCCGAGAGGAGGCTCGAACACTGAAGCTTTCCTT. Residues: CASSPRGGSNTEAFL.

In this sample, this clonotype turned up many times. This chain connects TRBV20-1 to TRBJ2-1; 8 bases are shared with TRBD2. CDR1 is DFQATT and CDR2 is SNEGSKA in the germline V gene (reference sequence). The trim removed 5 bases at V and 3 bases at J, leaving 15 bases unmatched. There are 17 residues in the CDR3. The CDR3 reads CSALKTEAGVGYNEQFF. The CDR3, as DNA: TGCAGTGCTCTCAAGACAGAAGCGGGAGTTGGCTACAATGAGCAGTTCTTC.

The V call is TRBV7-8, the J call TRBJ1-5; perhaps TRBD1 as D (5 bases). Per the germline V gene, CDR1 is SGHVS and CDR2 is FQNEAQ. The CDR3 sequence is 13 residues long. Between the trimmed V and J ends, which lost 5 bases and 5 bases, there was a span of 10 bases. CDR3 DNA: TGTGCCAGCAGCCCGGGACGAGATCAGCCCCAGCATTTT. Protein sequence: CASSPGRDQPQHF.

The V and J genes are TRBV20-1 and TRBJ2-1; possibly TRBD1 for D (5 bases). The V end lost 6 bases, the J end lost 0 bases, and 18 bases lay between the germline ends. CDR1 DFQATT and CDR2 SNEGSKA come from the germline V gene (reference sequence). CDR3 length equals 16 residues. Here the CDR3 DNA reads TGCAGTGCCGGTATCGCAGGGCCCAGCTCCTACAATGAGCAGTTCTTC. This translates into CSAGIAGPSSYNEQFF.

CDR3 region: CASSEAIQQGVEQFF. DNA of the CDR3: TGTGCCAGCAGTGAAGCTATCCAGCAAGGGGTTGAGCAGTTCTTC. The rearrangement uses TRBV2 and TRBJ2-1, with D possibly being TRBD1 (5 bases). The CDR3 has 15 amino acids. CDR1 SNHLY and CDR2 FYNNEI come from the germline V gene. The V end was cut by 0 bases, the J end by 9 bases, with 15 bases between.

Many counts were recorded for this clonotype. This chain joins TRBV7-2 and TRBJ2-4, with a weak D call TRBD2 (6 bases). This CDR3 has 13 residues. V lost 4 bases to trimming and J lost 9 bases, with 13 bases between them. Germline CDR1 reads SGHTA; CDR2 reads FQGNSA. CDR3 bases: TGTGCCAGCAGCTCGGGACCCGGGGGCATTCAGTACTTC. It codes for CASSSGPGGIQYF.

V is TRBV29-1 and J is TRBJ1-2; no clear D gene. The CDR3 is 13 residues long. Trimming shortened V by 7 bases and J by 3 bases, and 15 bases separated the two germline ends. The V gene's germline CDR1 is SQVTM and CDR2 ANQGSEA. The CDR3 DNA sequence: TGCAGCGCTCAGGTTGGACGTTACTATGGCTACACCTTC. Its translation is CSAQVGRYYGYTF.

V is TRBV24-1 and J is TRBJ2-5, with D possibly TRBD2 on 6 matching bases. The CDR3 length is 14 residues. Germline V gene data show CDR1 as KGHDR and CDR2 as SFDVKD. With 4 bases removed from V and 5 bases from J, the gap between germline ends came to 13 bases. The CDR3 is CATSEGGERETQYF. The CDR3 nucleotides are TGTGCCACCAGTGAAGGAGGGGAGAGGGAGACCCAGTACTTC.